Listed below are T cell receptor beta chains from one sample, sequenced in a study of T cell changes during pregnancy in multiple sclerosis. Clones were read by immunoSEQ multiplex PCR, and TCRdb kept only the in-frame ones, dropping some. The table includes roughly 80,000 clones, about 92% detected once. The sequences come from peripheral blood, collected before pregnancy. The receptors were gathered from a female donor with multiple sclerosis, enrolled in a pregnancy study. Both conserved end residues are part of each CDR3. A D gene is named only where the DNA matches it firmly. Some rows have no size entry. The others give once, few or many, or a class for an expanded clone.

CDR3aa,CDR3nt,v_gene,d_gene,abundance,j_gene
CASRGLAGESPSTDTQYF,TGTGCCAGCAGGGGGCTAGCGGGGGAAAGCCCTAGCACAGATACGCAGTATTTT,TRBV2,TRBD2,NA,TRBJ2-3
CASRQGGYNEQFF,TGTGCCAGCAGGCAGGGGGGCTACAATGAGCAGTTCTTC,TRBV11-1,NA,NA,TRBJ2-1
CASSQDGQGSDTEAFF,TGTGCCAGCAGCCAAGATGGGCAAGGGAGTGACACTGAAGCTTTCTTT,TRBV14,NA,few,TRBJ1-1
CASSKGQGENEQFF,TGTGCCAGCAGTAAGGGACAGGGGGAAAATGAGCAGTTCTTC,TRBV27,TRBD1,NA,TRBJ2-1
CASGDSAPEQYF,TGTGCCAGCGGGGACTCCGCTCCCGAGCAGTACTTC,TRBV7-9,NA,NA,TRBJ2-7
CASRTSGTGNTEAFF,TGTGCCAGCAGGACATCCGGGACAGGGAACACTGAAGCTTTCTTT,TRBV7-9,TRBD1,few,TRBJ1-1
CASSPVGQHYGYTF,TGTGCCAGCAGCCCGGTGGGGCAGCACTATGGCTACACCTTC,TRBV9,NA,NA,TRBJ1-2
CASSGAGGRLSNQPQHF,TGTGCCAGCAGTGGGGCGGGGGGAAGGCTGAGCAATCAGCCCCAGCATTTT,TRBV21-1,NA,NA,TRBJ1-5
CASSPPGQGRGEQFF,TGTGCCAGCTCACCACCGGGACAGGGGCGGGGTGAGCAGTTCTTC,TRBV18,TRBD1,NA,TRBJ2-1
CASSPRTGSETQYF,TGCGCCAGCAGCCCTAGGACAGGGTCGGAGACCCAGTACTTC,TRBV5-1,TRBD1,NA,TRBJ2-5
CASSPNLAGANVLTF,TGTGCCAGCTCTCCGAATCTAGCTGGGGCCAACGTCCTGACTTTC,TRBV18,NA,NA,TRBJ2-6
CASSDTGNEKLFF,TGTGCCAGCAGCGATACAGGGAATGAAAAACTGTTTTTT,TRBV5-5,NA,NA,TRBJ1-4
CASSSQQGIEQYF,TGTGCCAGCAGCTCCCAACAGGGAATCGAGCAGTACTTC,TRBV7-6,NA,NA,TRBJ2-7
CASSIAGGNYGYTF,TGTGCCAGTAGCATCGCAGGGGGAAACTATGGCTACACCTTC,TRBV19,TRBD1,NA,TRBJ1-2
CASSRAWEGNDAEAFF,TGTGCCAGCAGCCGAGCTTGGGAGGGAAACGACGCTGAAGCTTTCTTT,TRBV4-2,NA,NA,TRBJ1-1
CASRLAGGANGELFF,TGTGCCAGCAGGCTGGCCGGGGGGGCGAACGGGGAGCTGTTTTTT,TRBV5-4,TRBD2,NA,TRBJ2-2
CASSLSGATYEQYF,TGTGCCAGCAGCTTGAGCGGGGCCACCTACGAGCAGTACTTC,TRBV7-8,TRBD2,NA,TRBJ2-7
CASSEWRGLAGELFF,TGTGCCAGCAGTGAATGGCGGGGCCTGGCCGGGGAGCTGTTTTTT,TRBV2,NA,NA,TRBJ2-2
CASRAGGIGNTIYF,TGTGCCAGTAGGGCAGGGGGCATTGGAAACACCATATATTTT,TRBV19,TRBD1,NA,TRBJ1-3
CASSYFLAGTDTQYF,TGTGCCAGCAGTTATTTTCTAGCGGGCACAGATACGCAGTATTTT,TRBV6-5,TRBD2,NA,TRBJ2-3
CASGLALGTGGETQYF,TGTGCTAGTGGTTTGGCTCTCGGGACAGGGGGGGAGACCCAGTACTTC,TRBV12-5,TRBD1,NA,TRBJ2-5
CASSLGAGNQPQHF,TGTGCCAGCAGCTTAGGGGCGGGGAATCAGCCCCAGCATTTT,TRBV7-8,NA,NA,TRBJ1-5